These 27 T cell receptor beta chains came from one sample sequenced in a study of human T cells and chemical hapten exposure. TCRdb analysed the RACE reads with MiXCR anew, one entry per CDR3 protein. The sample includes about 160,000 distinct CDR3 sequences, roughly 25% of them seen just once. The time point denotes: patch test 3, about 24 weeks after DPC sensitization. Regarding treatment: therapeutic diphenylcyclopropenone sensitization with weekly scalp DPC. This sample comprised whole blood, obtained in connection with sensitization to the hapten diphenylcyclopropenone (DPC). The receptors here all came from a woman younger than 35 with alopecia areata. Some clones in this sample may be carry-over from other donors' samples.

This clonotype has just a few counts. The chain couples TRBV29-1 to TRBJ2-3, with D unresolved. The length of the CDR3 is 12 residues. The V and J ends lost 3 bases and 2 bases respectively, with 6 bases between them. Germline assignment: CDR1 SQVTM and CDR2 ANQGSEA. CDR3 in amino acids: CSVETDTDTQYF. For the CDR3, the DNA is TGCAGCGTTGAGACGGACACAGATACGCAGTATTTT.

This clonotype was found a few times. This rearrangement joins TRBV6-6 to TRBJ1-1; 10 bases match TRBD1. The CDR3 sequence is 14 residues long. The germline CDR1 and CDR2 sequences are MNHNY and SVGAGI (reference sequence). With 5 bases clipped from V and 10 bases from J, the junction kept 10 bases outside the gene matches. CDR3 nucleotides: TGTGCCAGCAGTGACGGGACAGGGGCTGCTCGAGCTTTCTTT. Its protein is CASSDGTGAARAFF.

Only a few counts were recorded for this clonotype. The V and J genes are TRBV11-2 and TRBJ2-3, with 7 bases identical to TRBD2. V gave up 2 bases and J gave up 6 bases; unmatched junction bases: 8. Germline V gene data show CDR1 as SGHAT and CDR2 as FQNNGV. The CDR3 sequence is 15 residues long. The CDR3 here is CASSLQRGALDTQYF. DNA of the CDR3: TGTGCCAGCAGCTTACAGCGGGGAGCTCTTGATACGCAGTATTTT.

The sample holds a few counts of this clonotype. The chain couples TRBV10-3 to TRBJ2-3; perhaps D is TRBD1 or TRBD2 (5 bases each). Per germline, CDR1 ENHRY and CDR2 SYGVKD. The ends were cut back, 0 bases at V and 0 bases at J, with 7 bases in the middle. This CDR3 contains 15 residues. The CDR3 reads CAISESRDSTDTQYF. The CDR3 nucleotides are TGTGCCATCAGTGAGTCCCGGGACAGCACAGATACGCAGTATTTT.

The V call is TRBV4-1, the J call TRBJ2-7; 9 positions agree with TRBD1. Germline V gives CDR1 MGHRA, CDR2 YSYEKL. The V gene end was trimmed by 4 bases and the J gene end by 7 bases; junction bases not matched to a gene: 14. CDR3 length: 16 residues. CDR3 loop: CASSRGTGTGFGEQYF. The DNA for the CDR3 is TGCGCCAGCAGCCGGGGAACCGGGACAGGGTTTGGGGAGCAGTACTTC.

This clonotype was recorded many times. V is TRBV7-2 and J is TRBJ2-6; D remains unclear. The CDR3 is 13 amino acids. Trimming shortened V by 3 bases and J by 2 bases, and 2 bases separated the two germline ends. Germline V gene data show CDR1 as SGHTA and CDR2 as FQGNSA. CDR3 coding DNA: TGTGCCAGCAGCTTGGCTGGGGCCAACGTCCTGACTTTC. Translated: CASSLAGANVLTF.

The chain has TRBV5-1 and TRBJ1-1; D perhaps matches TRBD1 (5 bases). The germline V gene encodes CDR1 SGHRS and CDR2 YFSETQ. This CDR3 spans 15 amino acids. With 4 bases removed from V and 0 bases from J, the gap between germline ends came to 13 bases. The CDR3 bases are TGCGCCAGCAGCCCGGCAGGGTCGGTGAACACTGAAGCTTTCTTT. Its translation is CASSPAGSVNTEAFF. Filled out from reference TRBV5-1 and TRBJ1-1, the complete variable domain reads KAGVTQTPRYLIKTRGQQVTLSCSPISGHRSVSWYQQTPGQGLQFLFEYFSETQRNKGNFPGRFSGRQFSNSRSEMNVSTLELGDSALYLCASSPAGSVNTEAFFGQGTRLTVV.

The V call is TRBV7-2, the J call TRBJ1-1; D is possibly TRBD1 (5 bases). Trimming cost V 7 bases and J 2 bases, with 11 bases left between them. The CDR3 totals 13 residues. Looked up from germline, CDR1 is SGHTA and CDR2 is FQGNSA. The CDR3 loop reads CASKGRVNTEAFF. The CDR3 coding sequence is TGTGCCAGCAAGGGCAGGGTTAACACTGAAGCTTTCTTT.

The sample holds a few counts of this clonotype. V usage is TRBV9 and J usage is TRBJ1-2; D gene uncertain. V was pared by 7 bases and J by 6 bases, with 13 bases between. Germline V gene lookup returns CDR1 SGDLS and CDR2 YYNGEE. CDR3 length equals 12 residues. The CDR3 reads CASSRRAHGYTF. In DNA form, the CDR3 reads TGTGCCAGCTCTCGCCGAGCCCATGGCTACACCTTC.

The chain couples TRBV7-9 to TRBJ1-2; D unresolved. V was shortened by 3 bases and J by 2 bases, with 10 bases between the two germline ends. The germline gives CDR1 SEHNR, CDR2 FQNEAQ (reference sequence). The CDR3 spans 14 residues. The CDR3 DNA follows: TGTGCCAGCAGCTTCCAGGATTTCAACTATGGCTACACCTTC. Translation: CASSFQDFNYGYTF. The variable domain in full, with the rest retrieved from reference TRBV7-9 and TRBJ1-2, is DTGVSQNPRHKITKRGQNVTFRCDPISEHNRLYWYRQTLGQGPEFLTYFQNEAQLEKSRLLSDRFSAERPKGSFSTLEIQRTEQGDSAMYLCASSFQDFNYGYTFGSGTRLTVV.

The rearrangement links TRBV6-1 to TRBJ1-1; no definite D call. V was shortened by 2 bases and J by 1 base, with 8 bases between the two germline ends. This CDR3 has 14 amino acids. Germline V gene lookup returns CDR1 MNHNS and CDR2 SASEGT. This CDR3 reads CASSERGGNTEAFF. CDR3 sequence (DNA): TGTGCCAGCAGTGAACGGGGAGGGAACACTGAAGCTTTCTTT.

The CDR3 reads CARTFIGTGMIGTDTQYF. The CDR3 nucleotides read TGCGCCAGGACCTTCATTGGGACAGGGATGATAGGCACAGATACGCAGTATTTT. The chain recombines TRBV10-2 with TRBJ2-3, with 9 bases lining up with TRBD1. The CDR3 has 18 residues. V was clipped by 9 bases and J by 1 base; unmatched bases: 17. CDR1 and CDR2 (germline): WSHSY, SAAADI.

The chain links TRBV7-2 to TRBJ2-2, with TRBD2 matching 8 bases. CDR1 is SGHTA and CDR2 is FQGNSA in the germline V gene. V gave up 0 bases and J gave up 6 bases; unmatched junction bases: 6. This CDR3 has 16 residues. The CDR3 nucleotides are TGTGCCAGCAGCTTAGCTGGACTAGCTAAGGCCGGGGAGCTGTTTTTT. Protein product: CASSLAGLAKAGELFF.

This clonotype has more than one count but fewer than ten. The CDR3 sequence is CSIGLAGGQETQYF. As DNA, the CDR3 is TGCAGCATAGGACTAGCGGGTGGCCAAGAGACCCAGTACTTC. The rearrangement uses TRBV29-1 and TRBJ2-5; 11 bases are a match to TRBD2. CDR3 length equals 14 residues. V was pared by 8 bases and J by 1 base, with 6 bases of the junction left unmatched. Germline lookup yields CDR1 SQVTM and CDR2 ANQGSEA.

The chain is built from TRBV12-3 or TRBV12-4 and TRBJ1-1, with a weak D call TRBD1 (6 bases). The ends were cut back, 5 bases at V and 1 base at J, with 14 bases in the middle. CDR3 length: 15 residues. The CDR3 sequence is CASSPWGGPNTEAFF. CDR3 sequence (DNA): TGTGCCAGCAGTCCCTGGGGGGGGCCGAACACTGAAGCTTTCTTT.

J is TRBJ1-5 and V is TRBV4-1; no definite D call. CDR1 and CDR2 from the germline V gene are MGHRA and YSYEKL. The CDR3 is made up of 12 amino acids. The germline V and J ends were trimmed by 4 bases and 9 bases, with 10 bases remaining between them. CDR3 residues: CASSLPRGPQHF. The CDR3 DNA reads TGCGCCAGCAGCCTCCCGAGAGGGCCCCAGCATTTT.

The chain joins TRBV24-1 to TRBJ1-4; D is ambiguous. This CDR3 comprises 14 residues. Trimming cost V 8 bases and J 4 bases, with 13 bases left between them. CDR1 and CDR2 from the germline V gene are KGHDR and SFDVKD. CDR3 in amino acids: CATTGTGNNEKLFF. The CDR3 nucleotides are TGTGCCACCACTGGAACCGGGAATAATGAAAAACTGTTTTTT.

The V call is TRBV10-3, the J call TRBJ2-7; TRBD1 is a possible D gene (6 bases). The CDR3 consists of 14 residues. Per germline, CDR1 ENHRY and CDR2 SYGVKD. V was cut by 4 bases and J by 2 bases, with 12 bases left in between. CDR3 nucleotide sequence: TGTGCCATCAGTGCGAGTACAGGGACCTACGAGCAGTACTTC. Its protein product is CAISASTGTYEQYF.

Only a few counts were recorded for this clonotype. The J gene is TRBJ2-3, the V gene TRBV20-1; no firm D call. This CDR3 comprises 11 residues. V lost 2 bases and J lost 2, with 2 bases in between. Germline CDR1 reads DFQATT; CDR2 reads SNEGSKA (reference sequence). The CDR3 loop reads CSARITDTQYF. CDR3 DNA sequence: TGCAGTGCTAGAATCACAGATACGCAGTATTTT.

The chain has TRBV25-1 and TRBJ2-3; no definite D call. CDR3 size: 13 residues. Trimming took 8 bases from V and 5 from J, leaving 14 bases between them. CDR1 and CDR2 (germline): MGHDK, SYGVNS. CDR3 in DNA: TGTGCCAGCCACCAGGTGGCTGGAGATACGCAGTATTTT. As protein: CASHQVAGDTQYF.

J is TRBJ2-6 and V is TRBV2, with 9 bases identical to TRBD1. CDR1 and CDR2 (germline): SNHLY, FYNNEI. This CDR3 contains 16 residues. Germline trimming cut 11 bases from V and 1 base from J; bases unmatched to any gene: 9. The CDR3 region has the DNA TGTGCCGCTCCGGGACAGGGTCATTCTGGGGCCAACGTCCTGACTTTC. Translation: CAAPGQGHSGANVLTF.

The chain is built from TRBV7-6 and TRBJ2-1; possible D gene TRBD2, 5 bases. The CDR3 is 17 residues long. Trimming left V 5 bases short and J 2 bases short, with 19 bases between. The germline V gene encodes CDR1 SGHVS and CDR2 FNYEAQ. CDR3 in amino acids: CASSPSLFKGAYNEQFF. In DNA, the CDR3 is TGTGCCAGCAGCCCTAGCCTTTTTAAGGGTGCCTACAATGAGCAGTTCTTC.

The CDR3 DNA follows: TGCGCCAGCAGCCAACCGGCCGATACGCAGTATTTT. This translates into CASSQPADTQYF. The rearrangement links TRBV5-1 to TRBJ2-3; D call uncertain. V lost 4 bases, J lost 6 bases, and 9 bases lay in between. Germline CDR1 and CDR2: SGHRS and YFSETQ. This CDR3 region has 12 residues.

The gene calls are TRBV27 and TRBJ2-3; unclear D gene. The length of the CDR3 is 14 residues. Trimming took off 3 bases at V and 0 bases at J, with 7 bases between the two ends. Germline V gene data show CDR1 as MNHEY and CDR2 as SMNVEV (reference sequence). The CDR3 region is CASSFGLSTDTQYF. The CDR3 DNA reads as TGTGCCAGCAGTTTTGGCCTTAGCACAGATACGCAGTATTTT.

The chain couples TRBV7-3 to TRBJ2-1, with 7 bases lining up with TRBD2. Germline V gene data show CDR1 as SGHTA and CDR2 as FQGTGA. The CDR3 covers 15 residues. V dropped 5 bases and J dropped 8; count of bases not matched to a gene: 12. Here the CDR3 DNA reads TGTGCCAGCAGCCCCTCTGGCGGGAGTAACCATGAGCAGTTCTTC. Amino acids: CASSPSGGSNHEQFF.

V usage is TRBV11-3 and J usage is TRBJ2-2, with a weak D call TRBD1 (6 bases). The V and J ends lost 1 base and 6 bases respectively, with 12 bases between them. In germline, CDR1 is SGHNT, CDR2 YENEEA. The CDR3 runs to 15 residues. DNA for the CDR3: TGTGCCAGCAGCTTAGGGGGGACAAGCCCCGGGGAGCTGTTTTTT. Protein sequence: CASSLGGTSPGELFF. Complete variable domain (other parts from reference TRBV11-3 and TRBJ2-2): EAGVVQSPRYKIIEKKQPVAFWCNPISGHNTLYWYLQNLGQGPELLIRYENEEAVDDSQLPKDRFSAERLKGVDSTLKIQPAELGDSAVYLCASSLGGTSPGELFFGEGSRLTVL.

The CDR3 bases are TGTGCCAGCAGCCGAGAGACTAGCGGGACCCCAGATACGCAGTATTTT. As protein: CASSRETSGTPDTQYF. V gene TRBV4-2 combines with J gene TRBJ2-3; 11 bases are a match to TRBD2. The CDR3 is 16 amino acids. Germline V CDR1 and CDR2: LGHNA, YNFKEQ. The J segment lost 4 bases and the V segment lost 4 bases, leaving 7 bases of the junction unmatched.